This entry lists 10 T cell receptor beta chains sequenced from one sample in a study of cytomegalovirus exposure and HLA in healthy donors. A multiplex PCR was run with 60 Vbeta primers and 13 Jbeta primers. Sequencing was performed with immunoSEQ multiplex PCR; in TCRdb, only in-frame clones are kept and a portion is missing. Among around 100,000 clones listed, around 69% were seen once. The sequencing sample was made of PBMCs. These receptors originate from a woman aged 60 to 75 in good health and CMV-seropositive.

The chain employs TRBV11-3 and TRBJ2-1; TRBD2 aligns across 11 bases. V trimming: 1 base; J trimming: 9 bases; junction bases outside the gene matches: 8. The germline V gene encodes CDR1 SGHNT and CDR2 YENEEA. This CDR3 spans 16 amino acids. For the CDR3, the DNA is TGTGCCAGCAGCTTAGGACTAGCGGGAAGTGTGGGTGAGCAGTTCTTC. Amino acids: CASSLGLAGSVGEQFF. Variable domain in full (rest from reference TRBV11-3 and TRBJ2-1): EAGVVQSPRYKIIEKKQPVAFWCNPISGHNTLYWYLQNLGQGPELLIRYENEEAVDDSQLPKDRFSAERLKGVDSTLKIQPAELGDSAVYLCASSLGLAGSVGEQFFGPGTRLTVL.

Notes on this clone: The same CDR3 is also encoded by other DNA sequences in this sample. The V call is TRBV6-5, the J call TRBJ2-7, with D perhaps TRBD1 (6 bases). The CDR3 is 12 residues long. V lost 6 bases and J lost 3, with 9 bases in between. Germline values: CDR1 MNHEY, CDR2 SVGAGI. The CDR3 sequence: CASRQGSYEQYF. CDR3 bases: TGTGCCAGCAGGCAGGGGAGCTACGAGCAGTACTTC.

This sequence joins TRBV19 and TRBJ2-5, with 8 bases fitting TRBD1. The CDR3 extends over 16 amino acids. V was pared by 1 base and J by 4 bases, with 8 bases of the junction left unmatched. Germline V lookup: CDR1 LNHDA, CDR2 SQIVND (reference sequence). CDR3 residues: CASSIGGTGGSETQYF. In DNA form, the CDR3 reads TGTGCCAGTAGTATAGGGGGGACAGGAGGTTCAGAGACCCAGTACTTC.

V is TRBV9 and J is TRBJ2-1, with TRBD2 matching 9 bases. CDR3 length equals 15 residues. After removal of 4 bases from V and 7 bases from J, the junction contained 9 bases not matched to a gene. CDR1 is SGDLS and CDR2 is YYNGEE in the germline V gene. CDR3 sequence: CASSLEGTSFNEQFF. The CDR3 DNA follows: TGTGCCAGCAGCCTCGAGGGGACTAGCTTTAATGAGCAGTTCTTC.

CDR3 loop: CASSFGGQGEYEQYF. The CDR3 coding sequence is TGTGCCAGCAGCTTTGGGGGACAGGGTGAATACGAGCAGTACTTC. V and J are TRBV7-9 and TRBJ2-7; 9 nucleotides align to TRBD1. The CDR3 consists of 15 residues. From germline, CDR1 is SEHNR and CDR2 FQNEAQ (reference sequence). Trimming cost V 3 bases and J 4 bases; bases outside gene matches: 7.

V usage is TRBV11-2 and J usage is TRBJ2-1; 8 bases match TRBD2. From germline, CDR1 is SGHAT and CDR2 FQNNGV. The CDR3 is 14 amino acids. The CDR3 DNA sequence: TGTGCAACAGCGGGCGGGAGGACCACCAATGAGCAGTTCTTC. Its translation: CATAGGRTTNEQFF. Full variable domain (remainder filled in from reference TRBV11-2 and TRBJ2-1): EAGVAQSPRYKIIEKRQSVAFWCNPISGHATLYWYQQILGQGPKLLIQFQNNGVVDDSQLPKDRFSAERLKGVDSTLKIQPAKLEDSAVYLCATAGGRTTNEQFFGPGTRLTVL.

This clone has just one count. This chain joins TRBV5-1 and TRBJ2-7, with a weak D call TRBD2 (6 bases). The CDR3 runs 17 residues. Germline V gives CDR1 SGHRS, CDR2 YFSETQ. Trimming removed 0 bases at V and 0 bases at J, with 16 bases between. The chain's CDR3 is CASSLVSPRELSYEQYF. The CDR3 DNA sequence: TGCGCCAGCAGCTTGGTATCCCCACGGGAGCTCTCCTACGAGCAGTACTTC.

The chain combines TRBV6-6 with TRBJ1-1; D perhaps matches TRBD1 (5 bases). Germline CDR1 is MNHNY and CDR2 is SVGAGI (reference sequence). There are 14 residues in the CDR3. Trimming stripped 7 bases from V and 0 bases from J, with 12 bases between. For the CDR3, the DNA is TGTGCCAGCACCAAAGACAGTTTGAACACTGAAGCTTTCTTT. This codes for CASTKDSLNTEAFF.

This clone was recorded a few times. The CDR3 region is CASSEHASSSGNTIYF. CDR3 DNA sequence: TGTGCCAGCAGTGAGCACGCGTCTAGCTCTGGAAACACCATATATTTT. V is TRBV6-1 and J is TRBJ1-3; unclear D gene. Germline V CDR1 and CDR2: MNHNS, SASEGT. There are 16 residues in the CDR3. Between the trimmed V and J ends, which lost 3 bases and 0 bases, there was a span of 12 bases.

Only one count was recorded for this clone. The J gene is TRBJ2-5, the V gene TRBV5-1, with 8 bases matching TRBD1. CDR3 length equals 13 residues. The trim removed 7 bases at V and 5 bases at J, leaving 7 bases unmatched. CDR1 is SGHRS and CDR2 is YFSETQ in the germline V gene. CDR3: CASSLTGVETQYF. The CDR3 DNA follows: TGCGCCAGCTCCCTGACAGGGGTCGAGACCCAGTACTTC.